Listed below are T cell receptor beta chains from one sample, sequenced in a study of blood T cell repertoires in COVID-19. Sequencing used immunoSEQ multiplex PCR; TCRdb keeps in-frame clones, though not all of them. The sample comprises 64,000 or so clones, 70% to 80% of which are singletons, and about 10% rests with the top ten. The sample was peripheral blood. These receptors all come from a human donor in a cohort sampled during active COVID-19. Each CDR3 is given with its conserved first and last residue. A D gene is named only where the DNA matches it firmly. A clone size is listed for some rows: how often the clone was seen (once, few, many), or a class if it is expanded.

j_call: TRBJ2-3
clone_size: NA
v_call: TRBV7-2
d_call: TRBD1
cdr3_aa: CASREQGAGDTQYF
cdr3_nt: TGTGCCAGCAGAGAACAGGGGGCGGGGGATACGCAGTATTTT

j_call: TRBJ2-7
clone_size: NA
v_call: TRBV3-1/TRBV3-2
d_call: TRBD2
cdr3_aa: CASSPWSSGNSYEQYF
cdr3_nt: TGTGCCAGCAGCCCTTGGAGCAGCGGGAATTCCTACGAGCAGTACTTC

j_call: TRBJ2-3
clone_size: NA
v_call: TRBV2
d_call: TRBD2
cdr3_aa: CASSDAGGTDTQYF
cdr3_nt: TGTGCCAGCAGTGACGCGGGAGGGACAGATACGCAGTATTTT

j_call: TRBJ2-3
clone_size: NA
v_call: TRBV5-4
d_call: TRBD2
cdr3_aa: CASSFGLAGDTQYF
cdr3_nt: TGTGCCAGCAGCTTCGGACTAGCGGGAGATACGCAGTATTTT

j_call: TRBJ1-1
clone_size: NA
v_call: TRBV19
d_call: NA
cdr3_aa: CASSRAVNTEAFF
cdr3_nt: TGTGCCAGTAGCAGGGCGGTGAACACTGAAGCTTTCTTT

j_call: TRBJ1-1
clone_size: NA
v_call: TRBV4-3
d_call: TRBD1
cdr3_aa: CASSQTGLRVEAFF
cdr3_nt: TGCGCCAGCAGCCAGACAGGGTTGAGGGTTGAAGCTTTCTTT

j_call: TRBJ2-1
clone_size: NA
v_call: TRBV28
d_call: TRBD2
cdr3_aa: CASSFIAGEKSSYNEQFF
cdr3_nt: TGTGCCAGCAGTTTCATAGCGGGAGAAAAGAGCTCCTACAATGAGCAGTTCTTC

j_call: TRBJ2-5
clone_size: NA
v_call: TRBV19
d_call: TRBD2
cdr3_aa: CASIGTSANQETQYF
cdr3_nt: TGTGCCAGTATTGGGACTAGCGCGAACCAAGAGACCCAGTACTTC

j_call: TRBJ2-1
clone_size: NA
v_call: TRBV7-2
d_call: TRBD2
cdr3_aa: CASSLMTSGRGTYNEQFF
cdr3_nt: TGTGCCAGCAGCCTCATGACTAGCGGGAGGGGTACCTACAATGAGCAGTTCTTC

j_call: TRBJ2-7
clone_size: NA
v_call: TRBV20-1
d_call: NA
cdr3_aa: CSAGRLEQYF
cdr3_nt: TGCAGTGCTGGTCGACTCGAGCAGTACTTC

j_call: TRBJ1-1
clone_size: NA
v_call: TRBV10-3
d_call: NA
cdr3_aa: CAIAEGDYTEAFF
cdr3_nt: TGTGCCATCGCGGAAGGGGATTACACTGAAGCTTTCTTT

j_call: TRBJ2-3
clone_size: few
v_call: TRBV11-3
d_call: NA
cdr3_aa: CASSLEKLGTQYF
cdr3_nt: TGTGCCAGCAGCTTAGAAAAGCTCGGTACGCAGTATTTT

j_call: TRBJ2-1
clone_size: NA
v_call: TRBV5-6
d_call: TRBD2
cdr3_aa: CASSLGSGRLGEQFF
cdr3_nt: TGTGCCAGCAGCTTAGGCAGCGGGAGGTTGGGTGAGCAGTTCTTC

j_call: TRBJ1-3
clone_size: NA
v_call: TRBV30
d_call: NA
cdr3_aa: CAWSPSRGNTIYF
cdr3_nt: TGTGCCTGGAGTCCTTCTCGTGGAAACACCATATATTTT

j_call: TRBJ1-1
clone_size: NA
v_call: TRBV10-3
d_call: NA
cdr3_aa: CAISETGENTEAFF
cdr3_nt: TGTGCCATCAGTGAGACAGGTGAGAACACTGAAGCTTTCTTT

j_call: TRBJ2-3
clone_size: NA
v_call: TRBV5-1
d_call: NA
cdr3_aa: CASSVEGVRDTQYF
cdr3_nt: TGCGCCAGCAGCGTGGAGGGGGTTAGAGATACGCAGTATTTT